The 27 T cell receptor beta chains given below trace back to one sample, sequenced in a study of blood T cells in healthy people across ages. A second PCR, run for about 6 to 12 cycles, used a sample-barcoded 5' primer plus a J-beta primer mix. TCRdb fed the 5' RACE reads into MiXCR, producing one record per CDR3 protein. The sample lists 850,000 to 1,100,000 distinct CDR3 sequences; roughly two fifths were seen once. Sequenced sample: blood. The receptors derive from a young man in good health.

Ten or more counts support this clonotype. The chain employs TRBV5-1 and TRBJ2-1; a possible D gene is TRBD1 (6 bases). CDR1 is SGHRS, CDR2 YFSETQ, per germline. V shed 8 bases and J shed 0 bases, with 12 bases lying between them. The CDR3 covers 14 residues. The CDR3 nucleotides read TGCGCCAGTACAACAGGGAGCTCCTACAATGAGCAGTTCTTC. Translating it yields CASTTGSSYNEQFF.

The chain joins TRBV20-1 to TRBJ2-2, with D perhaps given as TRBD1 or TRBD2 (6 bases each). This CDR3 has 16 residues. V was trimmed by 0 bases and J by 2 bases, leaving 13 bases between them. Looked up from germline, CDR1 is DFQATT and CDR2 is SNEGSKA (reference sequence). The CDR3 protein is CSARDKGGFNTGELFF. DNA of the CDR3: TGCAGTGCTAGAGATAAGGGGGGCTTTAACACCGGGGAGCTGTTTTTT.

This clonotype was observed a few times. This chain connects TRBV5-5 to TRBJ2-3; weak D call: TRBD2 (6 bases). Germline V gene sequence: CDR1 SGHKS, CDR2 YYEKEE (reference sequence). Trimming removed 1 base from V and 2 bases from J, with 23 bases in between. CDR3 length: 19 amino acids. The CDR3: CASSLSGLGGIAPTDTQYF. The CDR3 nucleotides read TGTGCCAGCAGCTTGTCAGGTCTCGGCGGGATAGCGCCCACAGATACGCAGTATTTT.

The sample holds a few counts of this clonotype. V usage is TRBV9 and J usage is TRBJ2-5; TRBD2 is a possible D gene (6 bases). The length of the CDR3 is 17 residues. Per germline, CDR1 SGDLS and CDR2 YYNGEE. The V gene lost 2 bases and the J gene lost 3 bases, with 20 bases spanning the gap. The CDR3 coding sequence is TGTGCCAGCAGCGTTTTGTTCCTTTTGGCGGGGAAAGAGACCCAGTACTTC. Its translation is CASSVLFLLAGKETQYF.

This clonotype was found a few times. The chain uses TRBV4-3 and TRBJ2-1, with a tentative D call TRBD2 (6 bases). With 2 bases removed from V and 6 bases from J, the gap between germline ends came to 14 bases. This CDR3 comprises 15 residues. Germline V gene data show CDR1 as LGHNA and CDR2 as YSLEER. The CDR3 reads CASSQSPGTLNEQFF. CDR3 coding DNA: TGCGCCAGCAGCCAAAGCCCCGGGACTCTCAATGAGCAGTTCTTC.

This clonotype was seen a few times. The chain combines TRBV28 with TRBJ1-2, with D unresolved. Germline CDR1 is MDHEN and CDR2 is SYDVKM. Trimming cost V 5 bases and J 2 bases, with 12 bases left between them. This CDR3 is built from 14 residues. CDR3 loop: CASSPRQENYGYTF. CDR3 DNA sequence: TGTGCCAGCAGTCCCCGTCAGGAAAACTATGGCTACACCTTC.

This clonotype came up a few times. This chain links TRBV20-1 with TRBJ1-6, with 7 bases lining up with TRBD1. This CDR3 has 12 amino acids. CDR1 and CDR2 from the germline V gene are DFQATT and SNEGSKA (reference sequence). The J segment lost 5 bases and the V segment lost 7 bases, leaving 2 bases of the junction unmatched. The CDR3 sequence is CSVQGNNSPLHF. The CDR3 coding sequence is TGCAGTGTACAGGGGAATAATTCACCCCTCCACTTT.

The J gene is TRBJ2-4, the V gene TRBV20-1; no firm D call. Between the trimmed V and J ends, which lost 6 bases and 1 base, there was a span of 7 bases. CDR1 DFQATT and CDR2 SNEGSKA come from the germline V gene (reference sequence). The CDR3 has 12 amino acids. The CDR3 nucleotides are TGCAGTGCGGATAACGCCAAAAACATTCAGTACTTC. The encoded protein is CSADNAKNIQYF.

This clonotype was detected a few times. V is TRBV4-1 and J is TRBJ2-4; weak D call: TRBD1 (5 bases). The J call may be mistaken, given a closer DNA end match to TRBJ2-7. This CDR3 has 16 amino acids. Germline assignment: CDR1 MGHRA and CDR2 YSYEKL. The CDR3 DNA reads as TGCGCCAGCAGCCAATTATCTACGGTACAGGTCTACGAGCAGTACTTC. Translating gives CASSQLSTVQVYEQYF.

The genes are TRBV25-1 and TRBJ1-5, with D unclear. The ends were cut back, 6 bases at V and 4 bases at J, with 16 bases in the middle. The CDR3 length is 15 residues. CDR1 and CDR2 (germline): MGHDK, SYGVNS. CDR3 sequence: CASSRTGEFNQPQHF. In nucleotides, the CDR3 is TGTGCCAGCAGCCGCACGGGCGAATTTAATCAGCCCCAGCATTTT.

Points on this clonotype: Being one base from a much bigger clone, this may be a read error. V gene TRBV20-1 combines with J gene TRBJ2-7; D is perhaps TRBD1 or TRBD2 (6 bases each). Germline CDR1 and CDR2: DFQATT and SNEGSKA (reference sequence). This CDR3 spans 16 amino acids. CDR3 residues: CSATKGEDPDSYKQYF. The DNA of the CDR3 is TGCAGTGCCACAAAGGGGGAGGACCCTGATTCCTACAAGCAGTACTTC.

V and J are TRBV12-5 and TRBJ1-1; the D gene is possibly TRBD1 (6 bases). Trimming pared 4 bases from V and 7 bases from J, leaving 16 bases between. The CDR3 totals 14 residues. In germline, CDR1 is LGHNT, CDR2 FRNRAP. The CDR3 DNA is TGTGCTAGTGGTTCCCACAGGGATCGAAATGAAGCTTTCTTT. As protein: CASGSHRDRNEAFF.

At least ten counts were recorded for this clonotype. This chain uses TRBV29-1 with TRBJ2-3; 8 bases map to TRBD1. V was clipped by 0 bases and J by 5 bases; unmatched bases: 4. The CDR3 loop spans 14 amino acids. Germline V CDR1 and CDR2: SQVTM, ANQGSEA. This CDR3 reads CSVEDRQGRDTQYF. CDR3 bases: TGCAGCGTTGAAGATCGACAGGGGAGAGATACGCAGTATTTT.

This clonotype came up many times. This sequence joins TRBV27 and TRBJ2-6; D uncertain. The CDR3 consists of 15 residues. Between the trimmed V and J ends, which lost 5 bases and 0 bases, there was a span of 8 bases. In germline, CDR1 is MNHEY, CDR2 SMNVEV (reference sequence). CDR3 loop: CASSGASSGANVLTF. In DNA form, the CDR3 reads TGTGCCAGCAGTGGCGCATCCTCTGGGGCCAACGTCCTGACTTTC.

V and J are TRBV7-2 and TRBJ1-6; D is unresolved. This CDR3 comprises 19 residues. The V end lost 1 base, the J end lost 6 bases, and 22 bases lay between the germline ends. Germline V gene lookup returns CDR1 SGHTA and CDR2 FQGNSA. CDR3 in amino acids: CASSLVPRERDFCNSPLHF. The CDR3, as DNA: TGTGCCAGCAGCTTAGTCCCCCGTGAGCGGGATTTTTGTAATTCACCCCTCCACTTT.

This clonotype was recorded a few times. V gene TRBV11-3 combines with J gene TRBJ2-1; D tentatively fits TRBD1 or TRBD2 (6 bases each). CDR3 size: 14 residues. V was pared by 6 bases and J by 3 bases, with 12 bases between. Germline CDR1 SGHNT, CDR2 YENEEA. The CDR3 DNA is TGTGCCAGCAGTTACGGGGGCGTCTACAATGAGCAGTTCTTC. It specifies CASSYGGVYNEQFF.

This clonotype was seen a few times. V usage is TRBV24-1 and J usage is TRBJ2-3; 13 bases map to TRBD2. Germline lookup yields CDR1 KGHDR and CDR2 SFDVKD. The CDR3 consists of 15 residues. V was pared by 9 bases and J by 4 bases, with 6 bases of the junction left unmatched. DNA of the CDR3: TGTGCCACCTCTGGGACTAGCGGGGACTCAGATACGCAGTATTTT. This encodes CATSGTSGDSDTQYF.

This clonotype was counted between two and nine times. V usage is TRBV20-1 and J usage is TRBJ2-5; D not resolved. Trimming took off 5 bases at V and 5 bases at J, with 9 bases between the two ends. The germline CDR1 and CDR2 sequences are DFQATT and SNEGSKA (reference sequence). This CDR3 is built from 11 residues. The CDR3 region is CSASDGETQYF. The CDR3 nucleotides are TGCAGTGCTTCAGACGGGGAGACCCAGTACTTC.

This chain connects TRBV7-6 to TRBJ2-3; TRBD1 might be the D (6 bases). The CDR3 length is 13 residues. CDR1 SGHVS and CDR2 FNYEAQ come from the germline V gene. V was cut by 4 bases and J by 10 bases, with 15 bases left in between. DNA of the CDR3: TGTGCCAGCAGCTCAAACAGGGCTGACCCGCAGTATTTT. Translated: CASSSNRADPQYF.

This clonotype has a handful of counts. This chain uses TRBV7-2 with TRBJ2-4, with 9 positions matching TRBD1. The J call is doubtful: the DNA matches TRBJ2-7 better. Per the germline V gene, CDR1 is SGHTA and CDR2 is FQGNSA. There are 14 residues in the CDR3. This CDR3 is CASSLSGTGFEQYF. In nucleotides, the CDR3 is TGTGCCAGCAGCTTAAGCGGGACAGGGTTCGAGCAGTACTTC.

CDR3 DNA: TGTGCCAGCAGTGCCCGGGCCTCTTATAATTCACCCCTCCACTTT. As protein: CASSARASYNSPLHF. The chain joins TRBV12-3 or TRBV12-4 to TRBJ1-6; D is uncertain. The CDR3 is made up of 15 amino acids. V was trimmed by 5 bases and J by 4 bases, leaving 12 bases between them.

J is TRBJ1-1 and V is TRBV20-1; the D is unclear. The V end was cut by 6 bases, the J end by 11 bases, with 22 bases between. CDR3 length: 13 residues. The germline CDR1 and CDR2 sequences are DFQATT and SNEGSKA (reference sequence). The CDR3 DNA is TGCAGTGCATATCCCTCAACAGATTCCGGCGCTTTCTTT. Translated, it gives CSAYPSTDSGAFF.

This clonotype was counted between two and nine times. CDR3 protein: CASSYSMGLAYNEQFF. For the CDR3, the DNA is TGTGCCAGCAGTTACAGTATGGGACTAGCTTACAATGAGCAGTTCTTC. The chain couples TRBV6-2 or TRBV6-3 to TRBJ2-1; 9 nucleotides line up with TRBD2. The CDR3 sequence is 16 residues long. Germline V gene lookup returns CDR1 MNHEY and CDR2 SVGEGT. The junction had 6 bases not matched to a gene; V was cut back by 2 bases and J by 4 bases.

This chain links TRBV20-1 with TRBJ2-3, with 15 bases that match TRBD2. Trimming took 5 bases from V and 5 from J; bases not matched to a gene: 8. This CDR3 is built from 16 residues. Germline loops: CDR1 DFQATT, CDR2 SNEGSKA (reference sequence). CDR3 residues: CSAPRTSGGAGDTQYF. The CDR3, as DNA: TGCAGTGCTCCTCGGACTAGCGGGGGGGCCGGAGATACGCAGTATTTT.

The chain carries TRBV29-1 and TRBJ2-5; TRBD1 or TRBD2 may be the D gene (5 bases each). The V gene's germline CDR1 is SQVTM and CDR2 ANQGSEA. Trimming cost V 3 bases and J 4 bases, with 9 bases left between them. This CDR3 comprises 12 residues. This CDR3 reads CSVEQGRETQYF. CDR3 nucleotide sequence: TGCAGCGTTGAGCAGGGACGAGAGACCCAGTACTTC.

The chain recombines TRBV25-1 with TRBJ2-4; TRBD2 aligns across 9 bases. The J call is in doubt because the DNA end fits TRBJ2-7 better. Germline CDR1 reads MGHDK; CDR2 reads SYGVNS. The CDR3 covers 14 residues. CDR3 in DNA: TGTGCCAGCAGTAAGGGACTAGCAGCCTACGAGCAGTACTTC. Protein product: CASSKGLAAYEQYF.

This clonotype was seen repeatedly, ten times or more. The chain has TRBV7-2 and TRBJ2-2; D gene ambiguous. The CDR3 contains 13 residues. Trimming pared 3 bases from V and 1 base from J, leaving 3 bases between. Germline values: CDR1 SGHTA, CDR2 FQGNSA. CDR3 sequence: CASSLKNTGELFF. DNA of the CDR3: TGTGCCAGCAGCTTGAAGAACACCGGGGAGCTGTTTTTT.